This is a list of T cell receptor beta chains from one sample in a study of T cells in localized non-small cell lung cancer. TCRdb's table, derived via immunoSEQ multiplex PCR, lists solely in-frame clones and lacks some. This table holds tens of thousands of clones, roughly 88% found once. Sample: peripheral blood, taken before any cancer treatment. The receptors come from a woman aged 40 to 75 with stage I lung adenocarcinoma. Both conserved end residues are part of each CDR3. Each record gives: CDR3 protein, CDR3 DNA, J gene, clone size, D gene, V gene. A D gene is named only where the DNA matches it firmly. Rows give clone size only sometimes, using once, few, many, or a class for an expanded clone.

CSSQRGEKLFF TGCAGTTCCCAAAGGGGTGAAAAACTGTTTTTT TRBJ1-4 . . TRBV20-1
CASSPSSGTEAFF TGTGCCAGCAGCCCCTCTAGTGGCACTGAAGCTTTCTTT TRBJ1-1 . . TRBV7-3
CASGLVALRGSGNTIYF TGTGCTAGTGGTTTGGTAGCCCTACGGGGCTCTGGAAACACCATATATTTT TRBJ1-3 once . TRBV12-5
CASSEAGGYTF TGTGCCAGCAGTGAAGCGGGAGGCTACACCTTC TRBJ1-2 . . TRBV2
CASSFGPPEAFF TGTGCCAGCAGCTTTGGGCCACCTGAAGCTTTCTTT TRBJ1-1 . . TRBV6-5
CASSPGGGQPQHF TGTGCCAGCAGCCCGGGCGGGGGTCAGCCCCAGCATTTT TRBJ1-5 . . TRBV5-6
CASSSSGVDTQYF TGTGCCAGCAGCTCGTCGGGAGTAGATACGCAGTATTTT TRBJ2-3 . . TRBV6-6
CASADNYGYTF TGCGCCAGCGCAGACAACTATGGCTACACCTTC TRBJ1-2 . . TRBV5-1
CASSPREGAGEPQHF TGTGCCAGCTCACCCCGCGAGGGAGCAGGTGAGCCCCAGCATTTT TRBJ1-5 . . TRBV18
CASSWNMLAKNIQYF TGTGCCAGTAGTTGGAATATGCTAGCCAAAAACATTCAGTACTTC TRBJ2-4 . . TRBV19
CASSTGGGTYQPQHF TGTGCCAGCAGTACCGGAGGGGGAACTTATCAGCCCCAGCATTTT TRBJ1-5 . . TRBV6-5
CASSLGPGDGYTF TGTGCCAGCAGCTTGGGGCCAGGGGACGGCTACACCTTC TRBJ1-2 . . TRBV5-4
CASSPTGRNQPQHF TGTGCCAGCAGCCCGACCGGACGCAATCAGCCCCAGCATTTT TRBJ1-5 few . TRBV11-2
CAISKDGLNTEAFF TGTGCCATCAGCAAAGACGGATTGAACACTGAAGCTTTCTTT TRBJ1-1 . . TRBV10-3
CASSSGTSAHEQFF TGTGCCAGCAGCTCCGGGACTAGCGCCCATGAGCAGTTCTTC TRBJ2-1 . TRBD2 TRBV7-2
CASSLLQNYGYTF TGTGCCAGCAGCTTGTTACAGAACTATGGCTACACCTTC TRBJ1-2 . . TRBV5-5
CASTTQGLASYGYTF TGTGCCAGCACAACCCAGGGTTTAGCTAGCTATGGCTACACCTTC TRBJ1-2 . . TRBV7-9
CASSQEGTLLSGYTF TGCGCCAGCAGCCAAGAAGGGACGCTGTTGAGTGGCTACACCTTC TRBJ1-2 . . TRBV4-1
CASSSWTGAYEQYF TGTGCCAGCAGCTCCTGGACAGGCGCCTACGAGCAGTACTTC TRBJ2-7 . TRBD1 TRBV7-8
CAWSEEGAGANVLTF TGTGCCTGGAGTGAGGAGGGGGCTGGGGCCAACGTCCTGACTTTC TRBJ2-6 . . TRBV30
CASRDRDRGKNEQFF TGTGCCAGCAGGGACCGGGACAGGGGAAAAAATGAGCAGTTCTTC TRBJ2-1 . TRBD1 TRBV6-5
CASGGLSSPPHYGYTF TGTGCTTCGGGCGGACTCTCCTCCCCTCCCCACTATGGCTACACCTTC TRBJ1-2 . . TRBV19
CASSCPGLADRCPTYEQYF TGTGCCAGCAGTTGCCCGGGACTAGCGGACCGTTGCCCCACCTACGAGCAGTACTTC TRBJ2-7 . TRBD2 TRBV6-4
CASSQDPSDGFPNEQFF TGCGCCAGCAGCCAAGATCCCTCGGATGGTTTCCCCAATGAGCAGTTCTTC TRBJ2-1 few . TRBV4-1
CASSIGTVSGSHNEQFF TGTGCCAGTAGTATCGGGACAGTCTCAGGCAGTCACAATGAGCAGTTCTTC TRBJ2-1 . TRBD1 TRBV19
CASSWLMNTEAFF TGTGCCAGCAGTTGGTTGATGAACACTGAAGCTTTCTTT TRBJ1-1 . . TRBV27
CAWSLGIEGQPQHF TGTGCCTGGAGTCTGGGGATAGAAGGCCAGCCCCAGCATTTT TRBJ1-5 . . TRBV30
CSVDAGAYEQYF TGCAGCGTTGACGCGGGCGCCTACGAGCAGTACTTC TRBJ2-7 . . TRBV29-1
CASSYGQEAFF TGTGCCAGCAGTTACGGACAGGAAGCTTTCTTT TRBJ1-1 . . TRBV6-6
CAASRDSTDTQYF TGTGCCGCCTCGCGGGATAGCACAGATACGCAGTATTTT TRBJ2-3 . . TRBV19
CASSVFSDTPYGYTF TGTGCCAGCAGCGTATTTAGTGACACCCCCTATGGCTACACCTTC TRBJ1-2 . . TRBV9
CASSWVSTEAFF TGTGCCAGCAGCTGGGTGAGCACTGAAGCTTTCTTT TRBJ1-1 . . TRBV5-6
CAISGQGETGELFF TGTGCCATCAGTGGACAGGGAGAAACCGGGGAGCTGTTTTTT TRBJ2-2 . TRBD1 TRBV10-3